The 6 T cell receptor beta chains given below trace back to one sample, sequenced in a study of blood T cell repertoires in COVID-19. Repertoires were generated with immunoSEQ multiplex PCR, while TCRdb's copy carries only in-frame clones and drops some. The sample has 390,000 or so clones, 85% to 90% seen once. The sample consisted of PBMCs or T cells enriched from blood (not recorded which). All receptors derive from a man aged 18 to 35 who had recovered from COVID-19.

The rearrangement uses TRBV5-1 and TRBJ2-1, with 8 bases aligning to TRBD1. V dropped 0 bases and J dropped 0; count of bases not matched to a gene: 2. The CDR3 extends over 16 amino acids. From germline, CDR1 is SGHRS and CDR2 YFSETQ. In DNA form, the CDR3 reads TGCGCCAGCAGCTTGGCGGGACAGGTCTCCTACAATGAGCAGTTCTTC. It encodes CASSLAGQVSYNEQFF.

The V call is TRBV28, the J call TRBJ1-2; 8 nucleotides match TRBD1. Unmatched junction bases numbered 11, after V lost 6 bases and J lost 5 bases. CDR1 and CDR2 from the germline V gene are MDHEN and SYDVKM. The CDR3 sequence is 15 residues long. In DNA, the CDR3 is TGTGCCAGCAGCCCCAGGACAGGGAGGTTGTATGGCTACACCTTC. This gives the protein CASSPRTGRLYGYTF.

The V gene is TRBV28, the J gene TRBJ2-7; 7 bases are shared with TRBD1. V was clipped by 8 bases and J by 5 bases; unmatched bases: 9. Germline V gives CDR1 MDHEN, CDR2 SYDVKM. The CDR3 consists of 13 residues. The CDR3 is CASGLGGRDEQYF. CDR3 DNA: TGTGCCAGCGGATTAGGGGGCCGGGACGAGCAGTACTTC.

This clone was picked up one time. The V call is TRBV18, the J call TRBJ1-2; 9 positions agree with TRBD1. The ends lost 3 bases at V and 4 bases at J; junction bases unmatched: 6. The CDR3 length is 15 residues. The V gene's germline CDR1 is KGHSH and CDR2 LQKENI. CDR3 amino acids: CASSPGDRAVYGYTF. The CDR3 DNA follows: TGTGCCAGCTCACCCGGGGACAGGGCCGTCTATGGCTACACCTTC.

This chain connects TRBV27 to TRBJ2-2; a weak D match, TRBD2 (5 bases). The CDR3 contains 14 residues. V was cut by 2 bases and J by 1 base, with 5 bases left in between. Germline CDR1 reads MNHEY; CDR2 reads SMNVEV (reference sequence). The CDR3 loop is CASSLRGNTGELFF. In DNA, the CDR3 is TGTGCCAGCAGTTTACGGGGGAACACCGGGGAGCTGTTTTTT.

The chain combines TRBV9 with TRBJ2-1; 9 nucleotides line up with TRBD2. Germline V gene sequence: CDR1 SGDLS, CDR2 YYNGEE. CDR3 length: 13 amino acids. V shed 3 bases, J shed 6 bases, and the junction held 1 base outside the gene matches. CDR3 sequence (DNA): TGTGCCAGCAGCGATAGCGGGAGCAATGAGCAGTTCTTC. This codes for CASSDSGSNEQFF.